The clone carrying this T cell receptor (beta chain) was counted once. Its target is not known. The germline gene is not matched at one end of the junction; a read error may be the cause. This sample is part of a study of blood T cells in healthy people across ages. Overall study findings and caveats: Long-lived donors had more naive CD4+ cells and higher diversity than aged donors. The study lacked donor CMV status, which possibly confounded expanded clonotype changes.

Germline assignment: CDR1 SGHRS and CDR2 YFSETQ. The CDR3 loop spans 15 amino acids. Primed by a sample-barcoded 5' primer and a J-beta primer mix, a second PCR proceeded for about 7 to 12 cycles. TCRdb itself ran the 5' RACE reads through MiXCR, one entry per CDR3 protein. The top ten hold under 30% of the sample, which has fewer than 2 million distinct CDR3 sequences, roughly two fifths seen once. The sample comprised blood. This sequence joins TRBV5-1 and TRBJ2-6, with a possible D match to TRBD1 (5 bases). The TCR was taken from a human donor in good health. The CDR3 DNA reads TGCGCCAGCAGCCCCAGGCCCTCTGGGGCCAACGTCCGGACTTTC. Its protein product is CASSPRPSGANVRTF.